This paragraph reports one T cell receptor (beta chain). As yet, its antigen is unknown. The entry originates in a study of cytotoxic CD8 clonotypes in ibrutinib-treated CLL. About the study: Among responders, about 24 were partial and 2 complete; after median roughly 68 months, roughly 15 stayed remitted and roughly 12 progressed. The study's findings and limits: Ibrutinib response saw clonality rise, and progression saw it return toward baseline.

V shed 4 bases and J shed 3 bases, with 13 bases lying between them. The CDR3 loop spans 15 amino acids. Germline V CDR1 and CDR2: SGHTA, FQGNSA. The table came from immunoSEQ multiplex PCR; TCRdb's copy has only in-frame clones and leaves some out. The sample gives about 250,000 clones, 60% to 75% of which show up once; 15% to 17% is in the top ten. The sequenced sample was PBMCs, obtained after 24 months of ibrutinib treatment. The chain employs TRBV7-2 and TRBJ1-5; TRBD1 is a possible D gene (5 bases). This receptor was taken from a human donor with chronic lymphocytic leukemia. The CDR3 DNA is TGTGCCAGCAGCTCACCGGGACGGGTCAATCAGCCCCAGCATTTT. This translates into CASSSPGRVNQPQHF.